The 23 T cell receptor beta chains below were found in one sample sequenced in a study of blood T cell repertoires in COVID-19 (dated by TCRdb to about 2020). The receptor library was made with the immunoSEQ multiplex PCR assay. TCRdb retrieved this table from immuneACCESS and kept in-frame rearrangements only. Not all clones are present; in checked studies, unresolved V genes account for under half, and no reason is known for the remainder. The table for this sample lists over 200,000 clones; more than 75% of them were counted only once. The ten most abundant clones make up roughly 15% of the sample. Input material: PBMCs or T cells enriched from blood (not recorded which). These receptors all come from a man aged 18 to 30 who had recovered from COVID-19.

The chain joins TRBV7-9 to TRBJ2-1; 8 positions agree with TRBD2. Germline lookup yields CDR1 SEHNR and CDR2 FQNEAQ (reference sequence). CDR3 length equals 16 residues. The junction had 5 bases not matched to a gene; V was cut back by 4 bases and J by 0 bases. CDR3 in amino acids: CASSSFSGTSYNEQFF. DNA for the CDR3: TGTGCCAGCAGCTCCTTTAGCGGGACCTCCTACAATGAGCAGTTCTTC.

V and J are TRBV23-1 and TRBJ1-2; D unclear. TRBV23-1 is labeled an ORF, and its function is uncertain. Between the trimmed V and J ends, which lost 2 bases and 0 bases, there was a span of 10 bases. The CDR3 consists of 15 residues. The CDR3 here is CASSQRGATNYGYTF. As DNA, the CDR3 is TGCGCCAGCAGTCAACGGGGTGCAACTAACTATGGCTACACCTTC.

Here the CDR3 DNA reads TGTGCCAGCAGTGACTACAGGGGAACACCCCTCCACTTT. Amino acid sequence: CASSDYRGTPLHF. This rearrangement joins TRBV6-4 to TRBJ1-6; 7 bases align to TRBD1. CDR3 length: 13 residues. After removal of 1 base from V and 11 bases from J, the junction contained 2 bases not matched to a gene. From germline, CDR1 is MRHNA and CDR2 SNTAGT.

The chain has TRBV19 and TRBJ1-1; D might be TRBD1 (5 bases). The CDR3 consists of 14 residues. The V gene lost 7 bases and the J gene lost 5 bases, with 17 bases spanning the gap. The V gene's germline CDR1 is LNHDA and CDR2 SQIVND (reference sequence). The DNA for the CDR3 is TGTGCCAGTATCTGGCACGGGGGAGGTACTGAAGCTTTCTTT. Its translation: CASIWHGGGTEAFF.

This clone was seen more than once but under ten times. The chain uses TRBV9 and TRBJ2-5; 7 bases agree with TRBD2. The CDR3 is 15 amino acids. Germline V lookup: CDR1 SGDLS, CDR2 YYNGEE. V shed 0 bases and J 1 base; nucleotides not matched to a gene: 3. CDR3 DNA sequence: TGTGCCAGCAGCGTAGCGGGAGGCCGCCAAGAGACCCAGTACTTC. Translated: CASSVAGGRQETQYF. Full variable domain (missing parts from reference TRBV9 and TRBJ2-5): DSGVTQTPKHLITATGQRVTLRCSPRSGDLSVYWYQQSLDQGLQFLIQYYNGEERAKGNILERFSAQQFPDLHSELNLSSLELGDSALYFCASSVAGGRQETQYFGPGTRLLVL.

This chain uses TRBV18 with TRBJ1-4; TRBD1 aligns across 9 bases. This CDR3 spans 14 amino acids. Germline V gene data show CDR1 as KGHSH and CDR2 as LQKENI. With V trimmed by 3 bases and J by 6 bases, 2 bases remained unmatched. CDR3 bases: TGTGCCAGCTCACCGGGACAGGGCCATGAAAAACTGTTTTTT. Translation: CASSPGQGHEKLFF.

This sequence joins TRBV18 and TRBJ1-1; D uncertain. The CDR3 covers 15 residues. Germline V gives CDR1 KGHSH, CDR2 LQKENI. V lost 0 bases to trimming and J lost 3 bases, with 11 bases between them. CDR3 nucleotide sequence: TGTGCCAGCTCACCACCTTGGTCAAGAGACACTGAAGCTTTCTTT. Translating it yields CASSPPWSRDTEAFF.

CDR3 nucleotides: TGTGCCAGCAGTGAAAGGTGGGACAGAATACCATTTCGGGATAATAGGGAAAAACTGTTTTTT. Residues: CASSERWDRIPFRDNREKLFF. The V call is TRBV6-1, the J call TRBJ1-4; 7 positions agree with TRBD1. CDR3 length equals 21 residues. Trimming at V came to 2 bases and at J to 8 bases, leaving 26 bases not matched to a gene. From germline, CDR1 is MNHNS and CDR2 SASEGT.

The V and J genes are TRBV5-1 and TRBJ1-1, with D unclear. This CDR3 is built from 12 residues. Germline V gene lookup returns CDR1 SGHRS and CDR2 YFSETQ. V gave up 0 bases and J gave up 7 bases, with 7 bases separating them. In DNA form, the CDR3 reads TGCGCCAGCAGCTTGGACAGATATGAAGCTTTCTTT. It yields the protein CASSLDRYEAFF.

The CDR3 reads CASSIGPADSNEQFF. The CDR3 DNA sequence: TGTGCCAGTAGTATAGGCCCAGCGGATAGCAATGAGCAGTTCTTC. The V gene is TRBV19, the J gene TRBJ2-1; weak D call: TRBD2 (5 bases). The CDR3 loop spans 15 amino acids. The germline gives CDR1 LNHDA, CDR2 SQIVND (reference sequence). V was trimmed by 1 base and J by 6 bases, leaving 13 bases between them.

The chain carries TRBV19 and TRBJ1-4; the D gene is possibly TRBD1 (6 bases). Trimming took 0 bases from V and 0 from J, leaving 11 bases between them. CDR3 size: 17 residues. Per germline, CDR1 LNHDA and CDR2 SQIVND (reference sequence). CDR3 nucleotides: TGTGCCAGTAGTATAGATAGGGGGAGCGCAACTAATGAAAAACTGTTTTTT. It specifies CASSIDRGSATNEKLFF.

The rearrangement uses TRBV21-1 and TRBJ2-1; the D call TRBD2 from the table was never checked on the DNA. TRBV21-1 is annotated as a pseudogene. This CDR3 is built from 16 residues. The CDR3 protein is CASPPRSGRDSNEQFF. The CDR3, as DNA: TGTGCCAGCCCCCCGCGCAGCGGACGTGATTCGAATGAGCAGTTCTTC.

This chain connects TRBV28 to TRBJ2-1; TRBD2 matches 7 bases. CDR1 and CDR2 from the germline V gene are MDHEN and SYDVKM. The CDR3 runs to 17 residues. The V and J ends lost 6 bases and 8 bases, in that order; junction bases with no gene match: 19. DNA of the CDR3: TGTGCCAGCAGCCAGCCCACGGCCAGCGGGGCTTGGGATGAGCAGTTCTTC. This codes for CASSQPTASGAWDEQFF.

CDR3 nucleotide sequence: TGTGCCACCAGCAGTGCGGACAGGGGTTATGACTATGGCTACACCTTC. It is translated as CATSSADRGYDYGYTF. The rearrangement links TRBV15 to TRBJ1-2, with 9 bases lining up with TRBD1. Germline V CDR1 and CDR2: LNHNV, YYDKDF (reference sequence). Trimming at V came to 3 bases and at J to 3 bases, leaving 8 bases not matched to a gene. CDR3 length: 16 residues. Full variable domain (outside the CDR3, taken from reference TRBV15 and TRBJ1-2): DAMVIQNPRYQVTQFGKPVTLSCSQTLNHNVMYWYQQKSSQAPKLLFHYYDKDFNNEADTPDNFQSRRPNTSFCFLDIRSPGLGDTAMYLCATSSADRGYDYGYTFGSGTRLTVV.

The table lists this clone with a count of one. V is TRBV18 and J is TRBJ1-3; 7 bases are shared with TRBD1. From germline, CDR1 is KGHSH and CDR2 LQKENI. The CDR3 has 15 amino acids. V gave up 3 bases and J gave up 2 bases; unmatched junction bases: 4. The CDR3 spells CASSPSQGTGNTIYF. As DNA, the CDR3 is TGTGCCAGCTCACCTTCACAGGGGACTGGAAACACCATATATTTT.

This chain links TRBV13 with TRBJ1-2; no definite D call. V was trimmed by 3 bases and J by 1 base, leaving 12 bases between them. Germline V gene data show CDR1 as PRHDT and CDR2 as FYEKMQ (reference sequence). CDR3 size: 15 residues. The CDR3 is CASSFFGSGNYGYTF. The CDR3 bases are TGTGCCAGCAGCTTTTTCGGGTCGGGTAACTATGGCTACACCTTC.

A note on this clone: The junction departs from the called germline gene at one end, perhaps through a read error. The chain uses TRBV7-7 and TRBJ2-2, with TRBD2 matching 8 bases. Germline V gene lookup returns CDR1 SSHAT and CDR2 FNYEAQ (reference sequence). This CDR3 contains 15 residues. Here the CDR3 DNA reads TGTGCTAGCAGCTTAGAGGGACTAGGGGCCGGGGAGCTGTTTTTT. Encoded protein: CASSLEGLGAGELFF.

Here the CDR3 reads CASSYDPGGNTIYF. The CDR3 coding sequence is TGTGCCAGCTCATACGACCCGGGGGGAAACACCATATATTTT. The V call is TRBV2, the J call TRBJ1-3; D is uncertain. Trimming took 8 bases from V and 4 from J, leaving 15 bases between them. The CDR3 has 14 amino acids. Germline assignment: CDR1 SNHLY and CDR2 FYNNEI. The full variable domain, with the rest looked up from reference TRBV2 and TRBJ1-3, is EPEVTQTPSHQVTQMGQEVILRCVPISNHLYFYWYRQILGQKVEFLVSFYNNEISEKSEIFDDQFSVERPDGSNFTLKIRSTKLEDSAMYFCASSYDPGGNTIYFGEGSWLTVV.

In nucleotides, the CDR3 is TGTGCCATCAGCGTTGACAGGGATAAAGCTTTCTTT. It yields the protein CAISVDRDKAFF. The rearrangement uses TRBV10-3 and TRBJ1-1; 7 bases map to TRBD1. Trimming removed 6 bases from V and 9 bases from J; junction bases left unmatched: 7. The CDR3 has 12 residues. The V gene's germline CDR1 is ENHRY and CDR2 SYGVKD.

The chain combines TRBV28 with TRBJ1-6; 9 nucleotides line up with TRBD1. The CDR3 contains 15 residues. The ends lost 2 bases at V and 7 bases at J; junction bases unmatched: 3. Germline CDR1 is MDHEN and CDR2 is SYDVKM. The CDR3 nucleotides are TGTGCCAGCAGTTTAGGGGACAGGGCAAATTCACCCCTCCACTTT. This encodes CASSLGDRANSPLHF.

The V call is TRBV6-6, the J call TRBJ2-3; 12 bases are a match to TRBD2. Germline V gene sequence: CDR1 MNHNY, CDR2 SVGAGI (reference sequence). CDR3 length: 14 residues. The ends lost 6 bases at V and 6 bases at J; junction bases unmatched: 4. CDR3 nucleotide sequence: TGTGCCAGCAGACGAGGACTAGCGGGGGATACGCAGTATTTT. The encoded protein is CASRRGLAGDTQYF.

The chain has TRBV27 and TRBJ1-2, with D tentatively TRBD1 (6 bases). CDR1 and CDR2 (germline): MNHEY, SMNVEV (reference sequence). The CDR3 has 13 amino acids. Trimming pared 2 bases from V and 7 bases from J, leaving 11 bases between. Here the CDR3 reads CASSLQGKAGYTF. Here the CDR3 DNA reads TGTGCCAGCAGTTTACAGGGGAAGGCTGGCTACACCTTC.

The genes are TRBV5-1 and TRBJ1-1; D is perhaps TRBD1 (5 bases). CDR3 length: 14 residues. Germline values: CDR1 SGHRS, CDR2 YFSETQ. Trimming took 0 bases from V and 1 from J, leaving 7 bases between them. The CDR3 sequence is CASSLGQRNTEAFF. DNA of the CDR3: TGCGCCAGCAGCTTGGGACAGAGGAACACTGAAGCTTTCTTT.